This T cell receptor beta chain was sequenced for a study of CD8 T cells in Susac syndrome. The study's findings and limits: The relatively small number of individuals in the TCR sequencing and HLA analysis was acknowledged by the study.

CD8+ and CD4+ blood T cells underwent TCR beta sequencing. V was shortened by 4 bases and J by 10 bases, with 14 bases between the two germline ends. The CDR3 is 11 amino acids. Germline V gene data show CDR1 as SQVTM and CDR2 as ANQGSEA. Regarding this clonotype: Its antigen is not known.

Random-hexamer reverse transcription was applied to about 0.45 to 1 ug RNA. A multiplex approach, immunoSEQ multiplex PCR, amplified TCR beta CDR3 across 54 Vbeta and 13 Jbeta. Using its own MiXCR run on the immunoSEQ multiplex PCR reads, TCRdb lists one record per CDR3 protein. The table includes roughly 180,000 distinct CDR3 sequences, approximately 94% detected once. The receptor's source is a human donor in good health. Sequencing was performed on CD4+ T cells from PBMCs. This chain links TRBV29-1 with TRBJ2-7; D might be TRBD2 (7 bases). This chain's CDR3 is CSVASGTYQYF. Written as DNA, the CDR3 is TGCAGCGTTGCGAGCGGGACATATCAGTACTTC.